One and the same sample provided the 15 T cell receptor beta chains below, sequenced in a study of CD8 T cells in ankylosing spondylitis. Notes on the study in general: Apparently characteristic of ankylosing spondylitis blood was a TCR beta motif (fewer than ten highly homologous variants).

TCRdb itself ran the 5' RACE reads through MiXCR, one entry per CDR3 protein. Of 700,000 or so distinct CDR3 sequences listed, 15% to 20% are singletons. Their antigens are not known. What was sequenced was blood, either unsorted or a sorted T cell fraction (not recorded which). These TCRs come from a male donor with ankylosing spondylitis.

V usage is TRBV18 and J usage is TRBJ2-1; 7 bases are a match to TRBD2. The CDR3 sequence is 17 residues long. V lost 2 bases, J lost 8 bases, and 15 bases stayed unmatched. Germline CDR1 KGHSH, CDR2 LQKENI. In DNA form, the CDR3 reads TGTGCCAGCTCACCAATAGTAGGCGGGAGCGGTGGCGATGAGCAGTTCTTC. Translating gives CASSPIVGGSGGDEQFF.

This clonotype was picked up a small number of times. V usage is TRBV25-1 and J usage is TRBJ1-1, with D possibly TRBD1 on 6 matching bases. V lost 1 base, J lost 4 bases, and 22 bases lay in between. Germline lookup yields CDR1 MGHDK and CDR2 SYGVNS. The CDR3 is 18 residues long. The CDR3 protein is CASSEFGGQGVMSTEAFF. DNA of the CDR3: TGTGCCAGCAGTGAATTCGGGGGACAAGGAGTTATGAGCACTGAAGCTTTCTTT.

The rearrangement links TRBV4-3 to TRBJ2-3; no clear D. The CDR3 is made up of 15 amino acids. Per germline, CDR1 LGHNA and CDR2 YSLEER. The V end was cut by 0 bases, the J end by 4 bases, with 11 bases between. Here the CDR3 DNA reads TGCGCCAGCAGCCAAGATCTTTACTCCGCAGATACGCAGTATTTT. Protein: CASSQDLYSADTQYF.

CDR3 sequence (DNA): TGTGCCAGCAGCTTCCTTCGGGGCTTCCAAGAGACCCAGTACTTC. Residues: CASSFLRGFQETQYF. The chain is built from TRBV11-2 and TRBJ2-5; perhaps D is TRBD1 or TRBD2 (5 bases each). This CDR3 is built from 15 residues. Trimming took off 3 bases at V and 1 base at J, with 12 bases between the two ends. The germline V gene has CDR1 SGHAT and CDR2 FQNNGV.

This clonotype was detected only a few times. V is TRBV29-1 and J is TRBJ2-7, with 8 positions matching TRBD1. The CDR3 loop spans 12 amino acids. The germline CDR1 and CDR2 sequences are SQVTM and ANQGSEA. V lost 7 bases and J lost 2; bases outside the gene matches: 4. The CDR3 region has the DNA TGCAGCGCGGGACAGGTACCCTACGAGCAGTACTTC. It codes for CSAGQVPYEQYF.

The rearrangement uses TRBV5-1 and TRBJ2-5; 13 nucleotides line up with TRBD2. The CDR3 sequence is 17 residues long. V trimming: 4 bases; J trimming: 5 bases; junction bases outside the gene matches: 11. From germline, CDR1 is SGHRS and CDR2 YFSETQ. CDR3 sequence (DNA): TGCGCCAGCAGCCGGGGACTAGCGGGGTCGGCCGGGGAGACCCAGTACTTC. As protein: CASSRGLAGSAGETQYF. The whole variable domain, remainder taken from reference TRBV5-1 and TRBJ2-5, is KAGVTQTPRYLIKTRGQQVTLSCSPISGHRSVSWYQQTPGQGLQFLFEYFSETQRNKGNFPGRFSGRQFSNSRSEMNVSTLELGDSALYLCASSRGLAGSAGETQYFGPGTRLLVL.

This chain connects TRBV12-3 or TRBV12-4 to TRBJ2-1; the match to TRBD2 covers 11 bases. CDR3 length equals 16 residues. V was clipped by 0 bases and J by 2 bases; unmatched bases: 0. The CDR3, as DNA: TGTGCCAGCAGTTTAGCGGGACTAGCGGCCTACAATGAGCAGTTCTTC. Translating it yields CASSLAGLAAYNEQFF.

V and J are TRBV29-1 and TRBJ2-3; 11 bases agree with TRBD1. Germline-derived CDR1 and CDR2 are SQVTM and ANQGSEA. Germline trimming cut 6 bases from V and 1 base from J; bases unmatched to any gene: 6. The CDR3 sequence is 15 residues long. Here the CDR3 reads CSVVGTGGGTDTQYF. The CDR3 DNA follows: TGCAGCGTCGTTGGGACAGGGGGAGGCACAGATACGCAGTATTTT.

DNA of the CDR3: TGCGCCAGCAGCCTCCTCGAGATAGATACGCAGTATTTT. Translated: CASSLLEIDTQYF. This chain links TRBV4-1 with TRBJ2-3; no firm D call. Deletions cut 4 bases from V and 5 bases from J, with 10 bases between. CDR3 length equals 13 residues. Germline assignment: CDR1 MGHRA and CDR2 YSYEKL.

This clonotype was observed at least ten times. The chain combines TRBV20-1 with TRBJ2-5, with 16 positions matching TRBD2. V dropped 0 bases and J dropped 5; count of bases not matched to a gene: 6. The CDR3 loop spans 17 amino acids. CDR1 is DFQATT, CDR2 SNEGSKA, per germline (reference sequence). CDR3 loop: CSAREAGTSGRAETQYF. The CDR3, as DNA: TGCAGTGCTAGAGAAGCCGGGACTAGCGGGAGGGCGGAGACCCAGTACTTC.

J is TRBJ2-2 and V is TRBV4-1, with TRBD2 matching over 10 bases. V shed 0 bases and J 5 bases; nucleotides not matched to a gene: 9. The CDR3 loop spans 18 amino acids. CDR1 and CDR2 (germline): MGHRA, YSYEKL. The CDR3 bases are TGCGCCAGCAGCCAAGATTGGGCTAGCGGGAGTAAAACCGGGGAGCTGTTTTTT. Translated, it gives CASSQDWASGSKTGELFF.

This clonotype was picked up a small number of times. This rearrangement joins TRBV12-3 or TRBV12-4 to TRBJ2-2; 7 bases match TRBD1. J lost 6 bases, V lost 4 bases, and 11 bases had no gene match. The CDR3 sequence is 16 residues long. In DNA, the CDR3 is TGTGCCAGCAGTTCCTCGACAGGGTGGGGCTCCGGGGAGCTGTTTTTT. Its protein product is CASSSSTGWGSGELFF.

This clonotype was seen more than once but under ten times. The V call is TRBV11-3, the J call TRBJ2-3; 11 positions match TRBD2. Trimming cost V 3 bases and J 0 bases; bases outside gene matches: 2. This CDR3 is built from 16 residues. Per the germline V gene, CDR1 is SGHNT and CDR2 is YENEEA. The CDR3 DNA reads TGTGCCAGCAGCTTCGGGACTAGCGGAAGCACAGATACGCAGTATTTT. Amino acid sequence: CASSFGTSGSTDTQYF.

This clonotype was recorded a few times. The gene calls are TRBV7-9 and TRBJ1-2; D gene uncertain. The germline V and J ends were trimmed by 1 base and 6 bases, with 6 bases remaining between them. Germline loops: CDR1 SEHNR, CDR2 FQNEAQ (reference sequence). CDR3 length: 12 residues. The CDR3: CASSLEEDGYTF. The CDR3 nucleotides read TGTGCCAGCAGCTTAGAGGAGGATGGCTACACCTTC. The full variable domain, rest sourced from reference TRBV7-9 and TRBJ1-2, is DTGVSQNPRHKITKRGQNVTFRCDPISEHNRLYWYRQTLGQGPEFLTYFQNEAQLEKSRLLSDRFSAERPKGSFSTLEIQRTEQGDSAMYLCASSLEEDGYTFGSGTRLTVV.

This clonotype has a handful of counts. The rearrangement uses TRBV20-1 and TRBJ1-2; no reliable D call. The ends were cut back, 6 bases at V and 3 bases at J, with 20 bases in the middle. This CDR3 is 15 amino acids long. Germline CDR1 DFQATT, CDR2 SNEGSKA (reference sequence). The chain's CDR3 is CSAFRPTVEDYGYTF. The CDR3 DNA reads as TGCAGTGCCTTTCGCCCAACAGTAGAAGACTATGGCTACACCTTC.